The rows below give T cell receptor beta chains drawn from one sample of a study of Tregs in tolerant kidney transplant recipients. Clones were read by immunoSEQ multiplex PCR, and TCRdb kept only the in-frame ones, dropping some. The table has 200,000 to 300,000 clones, 80% to 85% seen once; the top ten hold less than 0.75%. Sequencing was carried out using CD4+ T cells from blood. These receptors were obtained from a human donor in good health. The CDR3 runs from the conserved cysteine through the conserved F or W. Each record gives: V gene, CDR3 length, J gene, clone size, D gene, CDR3 protein, CDR3 DNA. The D gene is left open where the match is weak. Clone size is stated in some rows and not others, as once, few, many or a class when expanded.

TRBV5-1	15	TRBJ2-1	.	.	CASSLDIQGYNEQFF	TGCGCCAGCAGCTTGGATATCCAGGGCTACAATGAGCAGTTCTTC
TRBV15	15	TRBJ1-2	few	.	CATSAIGGLGYGYTF	TGTGCCACCAGCGCAATAGGGGGTTTGGGCTATGGCTACACCTTC
TRBV19	14	TRBJ2-7	.	.	CASSSGAAREEQYF	TGTGCCAGTAGCTCAGGGGCGGCTCGAGAGGAGCAGTACTTC
TRBV5-1	15	TRBJ1-2	.	.	CASSSTQGWRDGYTF	TGCGCCAGCAGCTCTACCCAGGGTTGGCGTGATGGCTACACCTTC
TRBV10-3	14	TRBJ1-4	.	.	CAISEGRLAEKLFF	TGTGCCATCAGTGAAGGCAGGCTGGCCGAAAAACTGTTTTTT
TRBV10-3	16	TRBJ2-2	.	.	CAISELGPEGTGELFF	TGTGCCATCAGTGAGTTGGGCCCGGAGGGGACCGGGGAGCTGTTTTTT
TRBV5-8	15	TRBJ2-5	.	.	CASSLRGRNQETQYF	TGTGCCAGCAGCTTGAGAGGACGGAATCAAGAGACCCAGTACTTC
TRBV6-1	19	TRBJ2-1	.	TRBD2	CASSGPGLAGGLSYNEQFF	TGTGCCAGCAGTGGACCGGGACTAGCGGGGGGGCTCTCCTACAATGAGCAGTTCTTC
TRBV10-2	13	TRBJ1-6	.	.	CASSAGMGSPLHF	TGCGCCAGCAGTGCAGGGATGGGATCACCCCTCCACTTT
TRBV19	15	TRBJ2-7	.	TRBD1	CASSIMTGGGYEQYF	TGTGCCAGTAGTATAATGACAGGGGGCGGATACGAGCAGTACTTC
TRBV5-1	15	TRBJ1-2	.	.	CASSPTGGGNYGYTF	TGCGCCAGCAGCCCGACCGGGGGTGGTAACTATGGCTACACCTTC
TRBV27	14	TRBJ2-2	.	TRBD1	CATNQDRGAGELFF	TGTGCCACCAACCAAGACAGGGGTGCCGGGGAGCTGTTTTTT
TRBV7-2	14	TRBJ2-3	.	.	CASSFSQGRDTQYF	TGTGCCAGCAGCTTTTCTCAGGGACGAGATACGCAGTATTTT
TRBV10-2	14	TRBJ1-1	.	TRBD1	CASRQGGTDTEAFF	TGCGCCAGCAGGCAGGGGGGGACGGACACTGAAGCTTTCTTT
TRBV5-1	18	TRBJ1-1	.	TRBD1	CASSFPGTGGVMNTEAFF	TGCGCCAGCAGCTTCCCCGGGACAGGGGGCGTAATGAACACTGAAGCTTTCTTT
TRBV5-1	13	TRBJ1-2	.	.	CASSLSIEDGYTF	TGCGCCAGCAGCCTTTCGATTGAGGATGGCTACACCTTC
TRBV7-2	13	TRBJ1-5	.	.	CASSPGSNQPQHF	TGTGCCAGCAGCCCCGGTAGCAATCAGCCCCAGCATTTT
TRBV5-3	16	TRBJ2-1	.	.	CARSLEPGRSNNEQFF	TGTGCCAGAAGCTTGGAACCAGGGAGGAGCAACAATGAGCAGTTCTTC
TRBV6-6	14	TRBJ1-1	.	.	CASSYGGAHTEAFF	TGTGCCAGCAGTTACGGGGGCGCCCACACTGAAGCTTTCTTT
TRBV6-6	13	TRBJ2-7	.	TRBD1	CASSPGTGYEQYF	TGTGCCAGCAGCCCCGGGACAGGATACGAGCAGTACTTC
TRBV4-2	17	TRBJ2-1	.	TRBD2	CASSQDPGLAGDNEQFF	TGTGCCAGCAGCCAAGACCCGGGACTAGCGGGCGACAATGAGCAGTTCTTC
TRBV19	14	TRBJ1-1	.	.	CASKSRERGTEAFF	TGTGCCAGTAAGTCCAGAGAGAGGGGCACTGAAGCTTTCTTT
TRBV9	14	TRBJ2-2	.	.	CASSVGVNTGELFF	TGTGCCAGCAGCGTCGGGGTCAACACCGGGGAGCTGTTTTTT
TRBV11-2	15	TRBJ1-6	once	.	CASSLVGGGNSPLHF	TGTGCCAGCAGCTTAGTAGGGGGAGGGAATTCACCCCTCCACTTT
TRBV16	13	TRBJ2-7	.	.	CASSQSRGYEQYF	TGTGCCAGCAGCCAATCGAGGGGTTACGAGCAGTACTTC
TRBV10-3	11	TRBJ1-2	.	.	CAISSNYGYTF	TGTGCCATCAGCTCCAACTATGGCTACACCTTC
TRBV7-2	14	TRBJ1-2	.	.	CASSFGESGYGYTF	TGTGCCAGCAGCTTTGGGGAGAGTGGCTATGGCTACACCTTC
TRBV11-2	15	TRBJ2-3	.	.	CASSLVRGRTDTQYF	TGTGCCAGCAGCTTAGTGAGGGGACGCACAGATACGCAGTATTTT
TRBV4-2	16	TRBJ2-7	.	TRBD2	CASSQVSLAGADEQYF	TGTGCCAGCAGCCAAGTGTCTCTAGCGGGAGCCGACGAGCAGTACTTC
TRBV10-3	18	TRBJ1-4	.	TRBD1	CAISERDRGRLTNEKLFF	TGTGCCATCAGTGAGCGGGACAGGGGGAGGTTAACTAATGAAAAACTGTTTTTT
TRBV18	17	TRBJ1-2	.	TRBD1	CASSLRAGTGLNYGYTF	TGTGCCAGCTCGCTACGGGCTGGGACAGGGCTTAACTATGGCTACACCTTC
TRBV6-5	13	TRBJ2-7	.	.	CASTQGLGYEQYF	TGTGCCAGCACCCAGGGGTTGGGATACGAGCAGTACTTC
TRBV6-5	16	TRBJ2-1	.	TRBD2	CASSYTWTSGSNEQFF	TGTGCCAGCAGTTATACATGGACTAGCGGGAGCAATGAGCAGTTCTTC
TRBV11-2	19	TRBJ2-1	.	TRBD2	CASSLAVGLAGGPYNEQFF	TGTGCCAGCAGCTTAGCGGTCGGGCTAGCGGGGGGGCCTTACAATGAGCAGTTCTTC
TRBV5-4	15	TRBJ2-2	.	TRBD1	CASSRNRGNTGELFF	TGTGCCAGCAGCCGAAACAGGGGGAACACCGGGGAGCTGTTTTTT
TRBV29-1	10	TRBJ2-3	once	.	CSVRAGTQYF	TGCAGCGTTCGAGCGGGTACGCAGTATTTT
TRBV11-2	12	TRBJ2-3	.	.	CASSLGRGTQYF	TGTGCCAGCAGCTTAGGAAGGGGTACGCAGTATTTT
TRBV28	13	TRBJ2-1	.	.	CASSSGSRLMLFF	TGTGCCAGCAGCTCCGGATCCCGGTTGATGTTGTTCTTC
TRBV2	16	TRBJ1-2	.	TRBD1	CASRAGQGANGYGYTF	TGTGCCAGCAGAGCCGGACAGGGGGCGAACGGCTATGGCTACACCTTC
TRBV6-5	15	TRBJ1-1	few	TRBD1	CASRRDRRENTEAFF	TGTGCCAGTCGAAGGGACAGACGAGAGAACACTGAAGCTTTCTTT
TRBV2	16	TRBJ1-1	.	.	CASSVGRLTLSTEAFF	TGTGCCAGCAGCGTCGGTAGGCTCACGCTCAGCACTGAAGCTTTCTTT
TRBV30	14	TRBJ1-1	.	.	CAWSARRGWAEAFF	TGTGCCTGGAGTGCCCGGAGAGGGTGGGCTGAAGCTTTCTTT
TRBV15	19	TRBJ2-7	.	.	CATSPIGRHGSKSYYEQYF	TGTGCCACCAGCCCAATAGGGAGACATGGTAGTAAGTCGTATTACGAGCAGTACTTC
TRBV5-1	14	TRBJ1-2	.	TRBD1	CASSLGQGGYGYTF	TGCGCCAGCAGCTTGGGACAGGGCGGCTATGGCTACACCTTC
TRBV7-2	13	TRBJ1-2	.	.	CASSPDSFYGYTF	TGTGCCAGCAGCCCGGACAGCTTCTATGGCTACACCTTC
TRBV30	14	TRBJ1-2	.	TRBD1	CAWSLQGDPGGYTF	TGTGCCTGGAGTTTACAGGGGGATCCTGGCGGCTACACCTTC
TRBV7-9	16	TRBJ2-2	.	TRBD2	CASSYTSGRPTGELFF	TGTGCCAGCAGTTACACTAGCGGGAGACCCACCGGGGAGCTGTTTTTT
TRBV11-3	13	TRBJ1-1	.	.	CASSVGRNTEAFF	TGTGCCAGCAGCGTCGGCAGGAACACTGAAGCTTTCTTT
TRBV15	20	TRBJ1-3	.	.	CATSRVLGGAAIASGNTIYF	TGTGCCACCAGCAGAGTGCTTGGTGGGGCCGCAATTGCCTCTGGAAACACCATATATTTT
TRBV9	13	TRBJ2-5	.	.	CASSVAGIQTQYF	TGTGCCAGCAGCGTAGCTGGGATTCAGACCCAGTACTTC
TRBV29-1	13	TRBJ2-3	once	.	CSVEAGSTDTQYF	TGCAGCGTTGAAGCAGGGAGCACAGATACGCAGTATTTT
TRBV5-1	15	TRBJ2-7	.	TRBD2	CASSPDRQGLGEQYF	TGCGCCAGCAGCCCGGACCGGCAGGGACTAGGAGAGCAGTACTTC
TRBV7-9	14	TRBJ2-3	.	TRBD1	CASRPGQGADTQYF	TGTGCCAGCAGGCCGGGACAGGGAGCGGATACGCAGTATTTT